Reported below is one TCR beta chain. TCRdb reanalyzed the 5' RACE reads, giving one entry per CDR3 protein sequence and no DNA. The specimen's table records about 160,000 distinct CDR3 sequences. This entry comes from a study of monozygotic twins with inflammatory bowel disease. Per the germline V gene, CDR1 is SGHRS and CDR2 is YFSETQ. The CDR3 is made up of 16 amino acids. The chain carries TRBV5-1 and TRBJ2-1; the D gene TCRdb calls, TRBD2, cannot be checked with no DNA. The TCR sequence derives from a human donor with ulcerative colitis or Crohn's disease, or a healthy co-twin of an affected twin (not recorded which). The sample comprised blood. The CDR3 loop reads CASSLDRTSSYNEQFF. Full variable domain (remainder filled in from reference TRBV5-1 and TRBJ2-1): KAGVTQTPRYLIKTRGQQVTLSCSPISGHRSVSWYQQTPGQGLQFLFEYFSETQRNKGNFPGRFSGRQFSNSRSEMNVSTLELGDSALYLCASSLDRTSSYNEQFFGPGTRLTVL.